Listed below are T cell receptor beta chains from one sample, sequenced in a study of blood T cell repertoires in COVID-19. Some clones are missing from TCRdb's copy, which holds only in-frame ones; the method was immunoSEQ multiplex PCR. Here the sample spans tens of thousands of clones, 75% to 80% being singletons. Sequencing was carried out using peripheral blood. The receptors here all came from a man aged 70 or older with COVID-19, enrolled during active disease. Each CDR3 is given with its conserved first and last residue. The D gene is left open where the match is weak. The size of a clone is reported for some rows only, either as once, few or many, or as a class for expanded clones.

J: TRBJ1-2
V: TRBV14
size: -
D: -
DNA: TGTGCCAGCAGTCTTAACACCTATGGCTACACCTTC
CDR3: CASSLNTYGYTF

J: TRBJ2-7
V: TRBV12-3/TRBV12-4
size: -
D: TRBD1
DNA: TGTGCCAGCAGTCCGGGACAGAGCTACGAGCAGTACTTC
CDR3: CASSPGQSYEQYF

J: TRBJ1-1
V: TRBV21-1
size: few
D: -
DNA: TGTGCCAGCAGCCAAAAACGCAACAGGGGTAGGTCGTATGAAGCTTTCTTT
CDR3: CASSQKRNRGRSYEAFF

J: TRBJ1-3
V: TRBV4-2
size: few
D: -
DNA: TGTGCCAGCAGCCAAGGAAGGTATGGGCTCCGAGGGGGAAACACCATATATTTT
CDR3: CASSQGRYGLRGGNTIYF

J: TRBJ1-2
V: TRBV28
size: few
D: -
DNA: TGTGCCAGCAGTGACCCGACCGGGACTAGTTATGGCTACACCTTC
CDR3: CASSDPTGTSYGYTF

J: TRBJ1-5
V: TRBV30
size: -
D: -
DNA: TGTGCCTGGAAAGAGGGCCCGAATCAGCCCCAGCATTTT
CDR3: CAWKEGPNQPQHF

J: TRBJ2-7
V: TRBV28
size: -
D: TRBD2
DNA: TGTGCCAGCAGTTCCCTCCTAGCGGATGGCTCCTACGAGCAGTACTTC
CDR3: CASSSLLADGSYEQYF

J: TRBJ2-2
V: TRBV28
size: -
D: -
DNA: TGTGCCAGCAGTTTATCCTTCAGGGTAGGAATCGCCGGGGAGCTGTTTTTT
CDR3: CASSLSFRVGIAGELFF

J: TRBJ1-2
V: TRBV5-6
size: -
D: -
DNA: TGTGCCAGCAGCCCCTCCGGGTACCTCTATGGCTACACCTTC
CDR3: CASSPSGYLYGYTF

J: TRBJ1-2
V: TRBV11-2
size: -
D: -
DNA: TGTGCCAGCACCAGGGTAGGGGGACGCTATGGCTACACCTTC
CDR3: CASTRVGGRYGYTF

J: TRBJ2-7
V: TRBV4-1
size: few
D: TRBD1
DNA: TGCGCCAGCAGCCTCGGACAGGCCCACGAGCAGTACTTC
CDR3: CASSLGQAHEQYF

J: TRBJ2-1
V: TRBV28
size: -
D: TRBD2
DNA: TGTGCCAGCAGTTTAGCGGGAGGGCCCGTCGATGAGCAGTTCTTC
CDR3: CASSLAGGPVDEQFF

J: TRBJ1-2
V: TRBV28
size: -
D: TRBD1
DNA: TGTGCCAGCAGCGACCCACGGGACAGTCCCTATGGCTACACCTTC
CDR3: CASSDPRDSPYGYTF

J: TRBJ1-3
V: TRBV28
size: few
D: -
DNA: TGTGCCAGCAGTTTAGAGGGAATTGGTGGAAACACCATATATTTT
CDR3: CASSLEGIGGNTIYF

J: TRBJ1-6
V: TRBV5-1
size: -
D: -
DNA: TGCGCCAGCAGCTCCCGGACTGGGGATTCACCCCTCCACTTT
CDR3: CASSSRTGDSPLHF

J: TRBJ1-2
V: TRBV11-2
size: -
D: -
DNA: TGTGCCAGCAGCTCGTCACAGGGTTACTATGGCTACACCTTC
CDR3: CASSSSQGYYGYTF

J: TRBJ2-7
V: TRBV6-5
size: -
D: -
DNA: TGTGCCAGCAGTTACACCTGGCCCCCCTACGAGCAGTACTTC
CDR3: CASSYTWPPYEQYF

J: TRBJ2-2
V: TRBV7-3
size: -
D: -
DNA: TGTGCCAGCAGCTTATCCGGGGATCACGGGGAGCTGTTTTTT
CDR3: CASSLSGDHGELFF

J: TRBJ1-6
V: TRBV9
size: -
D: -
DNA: TGTGCCAGCAGCGGTGACACGTTCAGTTCACCCCTCCACTTT
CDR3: CASSGDTFSSPLHF

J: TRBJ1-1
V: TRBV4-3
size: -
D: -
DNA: TGCGCCAGCAGCCAAGTCAGCGGGTACACTGAAGCTTTCTTT
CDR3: CASSQVSGYTEAFF